These T cell receptor beta chains were read from a single sample in a study of cytotoxic CD8 clonotypes in ibrutinib-treated CLL. TCRdb keeps only in-frame clones here, not all; method: immunoSEQ multiplex PCR. In the table there are some 92,000 clones, around 77% of which are singletons. The material was PBMCs, obtained after 24 months of ibrutinib treatment. These receptors were obtained from a human donor with chronic lymphocytic leukemia. CDR3s include the opening cysteine and the closing phenylalanine or tryptophan. A D gene is named only where the DNA matches it firmly. Clone size is not always given. Where it is, it says once, few, many or a class for expanded clones.

d_gene: -
j_gene: TRBJ1-5
v_gene: TRBV20-1
abundance: -
CDR3aa: CSARWGSSQHF
CDR3nt: TGCAGTGCTAGATGGGGGTCGTCCCAGCATTTT

d_gene: TRBD1
j_gene: TRBJ2-7
v_gene: TRBV27
abundance: -
CDR3aa: CASSRQGKSYEQYF
CDR3nt: TGTGCCAGCAGCCGACAGGGGAAGTCCTACGAGCAGTACTTC

d_gene: TRBD1
j_gene: TRBJ1-1
v_gene: TRBV6-5
abundance: -
CDR3aa: CASSYTTGDDTEAFF
CDR3nt: TGTGCCAGCAGTTACACCACAGGGGACGACACTGAAGCTTTCTTT

d_gene: -
j_gene: TRBJ2-7
v_gene: TRBV28
abundance: -
CDR3aa: CASSSSLYEQYF
CDR3nt: TGTGCCAGCAGTTCGTCTTTATACGAGCAGTACTTC

d_gene: -
j_gene: TRBJ2-7
v_gene: TRBV9
abundance: -
CDR3aa: CASSPRAASVEQYF
CDR3nt: TGTGCCAGCAGCCCGCGAGCGGCTAGTGTCGAACAGTACTTC

d_gene: TRBD2
j_gene: TRBJ2-1
v_gene: TRBV13
abundance: -
CDR3aa: CASSAGTSKHNEQFF
CDR3nt: TGTGCCAGCAGCGCCGGGACTAGCAAACACAATGAGCAGTTCTTC

d_gene: -
j_gene: TRBJ2-7
v_gene: TRBV5-1
abundance: -
CDR3aa: CASSLAYEQYF
CDR3nt: TGCGCCAGCAGCTTGGCCTACGAGCAGTACTTC

d_gene: TRBD1
j_gene: TRBJ1-1
v_gene: TRBV7-9
abundance: -
CDR3aa: CASSLRRQGTEAFF
CDR3nt: TGTGCCAGCAGCTTACGTCGACAGGGCACTGAAGCTTTCTTT

d_gene: TRBD2
j_gene: TRBJ2-3
v_gene: TRBV27
abundance: -
CDR3aa: CASSLRAGGTTDTQYF
CDR3nt: TGTGCCAGCAGTTTACGGGCGGGAGGAACCACAGATACGCAGTATTTT

d_gene: TRBD2
j_gene: TRBJ2-3
v_gene: TRBV5-1
abundance: -
CDR3aa: CASSLVAGGPGDTQYF
CDR3nt: TGCGCCAGCAGCTTGGTAGCGGGAGGGCCAGGGGATACGCAGTATTTT

d_gene: -
j_gene: TRBJ1-4
v_gene: TRBV5-1
abundance: -
CDR3aa: CAIPGQRVF
CDR3nt: TGCGCCATCCCGGGGCAGAGAGTTTTT

d_gene: TRBD1
j_gene: TRBJ1-1
v_gene: TRBV6-1
abundance: -
CDR3aa: CASTQGAGNTEAFF
CDR3nt: TGTGCCAGCACGCAGGGGGCCGGGAACACTGAAGCTTTCTTT

d_gene: -
j_gene: TRBJ2-3
v_gene: TRBV5-4
abundance: -
CDR3aa: CASSFGGYTDTQYF
CDR3nt: TGTGCCAGCAGCTTTGGCGGATACACAGATACGCAGTATTTT

d_gene: -
j_gene: TRBJ1-5
v_gene: TRBV9
abundance: few
CDR3aa: CASSVTGSNQPQHF
CDR3nt: TGTGCCAGCAGCGTTACAGGTAGCAATCAGCCCCAGCATTTT

d_gene: -
j_gene: TRBJ1-5
v_gene: TRBV2
abundance: -
CDR3aa: CASRGRFGNQPQHF
CDR3nt: TGTGCCAGCAGGGGACGTTTTGGCAATCAGCCCCAGCATTTT

d_gene: -
j_gene: TRBJ1-1
v_gene: TRBV10-1
abundance: -
CDR3aa: CASSGTAGATFF
CDR3nt: TGCGCCAGCAGTGGGACAGCTGGCGCGACTTTCTTT

d_gene: TRBD1
j_gene: TRBJ2-1
v_gene: TRBV4-1
abundance: -
CDR3aa: CASSLTGSSYNEQFF
CDR3nt: TGCGCCAGCAGCCTGACAGGGAGCTCCTACAATGAGCAGTTCTTC

d_gene: -
j_gene: TRBJ1-1
v_gene: TRBV6-1
abundance: -
CDR3aa: CASSDPFRVRNTEAFF
CDR3nt: TGTGCCAGCAGTGATCCCTTCAGGGTTCGGAACACTGAAGCTTTCTTT

d_gene: TRBD1
j_gene: TRBJ1-2
v_gene: TRBV13
abundance: -
CDR3aa: CASSIGQGGSNYGYTF
CDR3nt: TGTGCCAGCAGCATCGGACAGGGGGGGTCTAACTATGGCTACACCTTC

d_gene: -
j_gene: TRBJ2-7
v_gene: TRBV2
abundance: -
CDR3aa: CASTDGYPYEQYF
CDR3nt: TGTGCCAGCACTGATGGCTACCCCTACGAGCAGTACTTC

d_gene: -
j_gene: TRBJ2-7
v_gene: TRBV6-5
abundance: -
CDR3aa: CASSYWAGSSYEQYF
CDR3nt: TGTGCCAGCAGTTACTGGGCAGGGAGCTCCTACGAGCAGTACTTC

d_gene: -
j_gene: TRBJ2-7
v_gene: TRBV7-3
abundance: -
CDR3aa: CASSQGLTYEQYF
CDR3nt: TGTGCCAGCAGCCAGGGACTTACCTACGAGCAGTACTTC

d_gene: -
j_gene: TRBJ1-2
v_gene: TRBV7-9
abundance: few
CDR3aa: CASSLDPSGAGYTF
CDR3nt: TGTGCCAGCAGCTTAGACCCCTCAGGGGCTGGCTACACCTTC

d_gene: TRBD1
j_gene: TRBJ1-2
v_gene: TRBV27
abundance: -
CDR3aa: CASSSGTGPRGYTF
CDR3nt: TGTGCCAGCAGTTCCGGGACAGGACCTAGAGGCTACACCTTC